This TCR beta chain was documented in a study of shared clonotypes between healthy human individuals (dated by TCRdb to between 2020 and 2021). Turning to the overall study: The cohort included three men and a couple of women between 18 and 49 years of age. Per donor, three plates each were used for CD4 naive and CD4 memory, two for CD8 naive, and one for CD8 memory. To estimate repertoire size and how much clonotypes are shared between individuals, the study performed deep sequencing of blood TCR repertoires from roughly five healthy adults. To increase sequencing depth and limit assay-specific biases, different laboratories used diverse techniques to prepare libraries and sequence TCR repertoires. Per donor, leukapheresis produced somewhere between about 0.85 and 8.9 billion PBMCs.

Study-wide findings and limitations: Pairwise subsampling led to the expectation that sequencing depth would affect the degree of clonotype sharing among donors. The genetic and exposure-history diversity represented was limited by the small number of donors. Naive subsets generally had larger estimated clonotype richness than memory subsets did. Sampling was restricted to blood, and TCR repertoires in tissues likely differ from the TCR repertoires found in blood. Rarefaction of sorted-subset datasets indicated incomplete sequencing despite the large sequencing depth. Higher generation probabilities were observed for clonotypes shared by all four sorted-subset donors than for non-shared clonotypes. Sharing across a few donors was observed for about 5% of naive CD4, 3% to 3.5% of naive CD8, 2.3% of memory CD4, and roughly 0.4% of memory CD8 clonotypes.

Based on the germline V gene, the CDR1 and CDR2 sequences are SGHRS and YFSETQ. The V and J ends are trimmed by 5 bases and 0 bases, leaving 10 bases between them. The CDR3 goes from the cysteine to the phenylalanine over 14 residues. CDR3 DNA only is kept here, 42 bases in frame from base 1. Healthy HIV-negative adults with no recently reported acute infections or vaccinations were included as donors. All donors were Caucasian adults living in Nashville, Tennessee, USA. CD4+ T cells were enriched by magnetic negative selection, after which naive cells were positively selected on CD45RA and the negative fraction was taken as the memory subset. Blood was collected by leukapheresis, and PBMCs were isolated by Ficoll-Histopaque density gradient centrifugation and then cryopreserved in liquid nitrogen vapor phase. Purity and quantity of every magnetically sorted T cell population were checked by analytical flow cytometry. From each sorted fraction, genomic DNA was isolated and quantified by UV absorbance on a Nanodrop 2000c.

Using the deep immunoSEQ assay, multiplex PCR amplified TCR CDR3 regions from genomic DNA. Extracted genomic DNA from each cell subset was distributed evenly across all wells of several immunoSEQ 96-well plates, and each plate was treated as a replicate. For sorted subsets, each replicate PCR was loaded with 200 ng genomic DNA, equivalent to 30,000 or so T cell genomes. The purified libraries were quantified using a Qubit 3.0 fluorometer, sized with a Bioanalyzer 2100, and then quantified again using the KAPA Library Quantification kit. Every immunoSEQ 96-well plate was sequenced on a separate single-read 150-cycle Illumina NextSeq 550 flow cell. The paper's processing steps were these. Because only junctional sequences without quality scores were contained in the immunoSEQ output, filtering matching that applied to full-length reads could not be performed. To assign V/J genes and CDR3, sequences were annotated using PyIR, a Python wrapper for IgBLAST v1.9, with IMGT germline references. Any read was removed if the V/J assignment was weak (E-value above 1e-6), the CDR3 was missing, or the read contained stop codons, out-of-frame junctions, or ambiguous translated residues. V3J clonotypes were defined as sequences sharing an identical inferred V gene, J gene, and CDR3 amino acid sequence. Percentage overlap between repertoires was calculated by dividing the number of shared unique clonotypes by the size of the smaller repertoire. RTK rarefaction, the Chao1 estimator, and Recon v2.1 estimates of unobserved clonotypes were used to assess repertoire richness. OLGA was used to compute generation probabilities for all TCRbeta clonotypes that the gDNA method yielded from four donors. Not all clones reach the TCRdb copy of this immuneACCESS table, which keeps in-frame sequences only. Checked studies attribute under half of the gap to unresolved V genes and leave the rest unexplained. V, J and clone size reflect that table, while D and trimming were determined from the DNA. This sample comprises fewer than 1.4 million clones, around 78% of them detected only once. Clones ranked in the top ten supply roughly 0.65% of the sample.

Remarks on this clone: Its antigen remains unidentified. There are no base qualities to consult, and no much larger clone falls within one base.

This receptor was obtained from a man between 18 and 35 years old in good health. Some clones in this sample may be carry-over from other donors' samples. The specimen sequenced was memory CD4+ T cells from PBMCs. The cell subset or site label of this sample denotes: CD45RA-negative fraction. The chain joins TRBV5-1 to TRBJ2-3; the D gene is not confidently resolved. The CDR3 in this case is CASSPRPSTDTQYF. The DNA sequence is as follows: TGCGCCAGCAGTCCCAGGCCTAGCACAGATACGCAGTATTTT.